The rows below give T cell receptor beta chains drawn from one sample of a study of identical twins. TCRdb re-derived calls from the 5' RACE reads in MiXCR, one entry per CDR3 protein. The sample records approximately 230,000 distinct CDR3 sequences, more than 12% being singletons. Sequencing used memory (CD45RO+) T cells sorted from blood. The origin of the receptors is a young woman in good health. Each CDR3 is given with its conserved first and last residue.

v_call	j_call	cdr3_aa
TRBV14	TRBJ2-5	CASSHQWASTEYF
TRBV7-2	TRBJ2-5	CASSPRSGNQETQYF
TRBV12-3/TRBV12-4	TRBJ2-3	CASSLTGYSTDTQYF
TRBV20-1	TRBJ2-1	CSARLADNEQFF
TRBV7-8	TRBJ2-3	CASSLYLGDTQYF
TRBV6-5	TRBJ1-2	CASSYQERGGYTF
TRBV29-1	TRBJ1-6	CSVSGTRDSPLHF
TRBV3-1	TRBJ2-1	CASSQVQVGEQFF
TRBV3-1	TRBJ1-1	CASSLGTESVEAFF
TRBV5-1	TRBJ2-2	CASSLGMIGGPWSGELFF
TRBV24-1	TRBJ2-3	CATSDPTTGDTQYF
TRBV12-3/TRBV12-4	TRBJ1-6	CASSFLDRAGSPLHF
TRBV12-3/TRBV12-4	TRBJ2-5	CASTSPLYDFIGTQYF
TRBV5-1	TRBJ2-2	CASSLNPGELFF
TRBV6-5	TRBJ2-5	CASSLHVRETQYF
TRBV7-2	TRBJ1-1	CASSFSGGYTEAFF
TRBV29-1	TRBJ2-1	CSVEGLLRQSSYNEQFF
TRBV10-2	TRBJ2-7	CASSDSRSSYEQYF
TRBV9	TRBJ2-3	CASSAGPSRSTDTQYF
TRBV7-8	TRBJ2-1	CASSPRGGSGEQFF
TRBV12-3/TRBV12-4	TRBJ2-5	CASSPVKGRAGETQYF
TRBV12-3/TRBV12-4	TRBJ2-1	CASSLQLAGYNEQFF
TRBV27	TRBJ2-5	CASSPLGAVQETQYF
TRBV20-1	TRBJ2-1	CSAATSGVDEQFF
TRBV4-2	TRBJ1-2	CASSQDPISGQGNYGYTF
TRBV9	TRBJ2-1	CASSVHSSYNEQFF
TRBV7-6	TRBJ2-7	CASSLQNSGGYEQYF
TRBV20-1	TRBJ1-6	CSARAPSRESNSPLHF
TRBV7-2	TRBJ2-7	CASSARTYEQYF
TRBV4-3	TRBJ2-3	CASSQDPGLETTGTQYF
TRBV9	TRBJ2-7	CASSAQPGQSYEQYF
TRBV20-1	TRBJ2-4	CSARGASGRGGENIQYF